The next 4 T cell receptor beta chains were all read from a single sample in a study of long-term antiretroviral therapy in people with HIV. This was the immunoSEQ v3.0 assay at survey level. Assay used: immunoSEQ multiplex PCR; TCRdb lists only in-frame clones, some missing. The data show about 34,000 clones, about 85% seen once. The sequenced sample was unsorted PBMCs, obtained 1.9 years after starting antiretroviral therapy. These receptors all come from a man aged 18 to 30 with HIV.

The V and J genes are TRBV7-3 and TRBJ2-2; perhaps TRBD2 as D (6 bases). The germline gives CDR1 SGHTA, CDR2 FQGTGA. V lost 4 bases to trimming and J lost 8 bases, with 17 bases between them. This CDR3 has 15 amino acids. The CDR3 region is CASSSRDSSRGELFF. DNA of the CDR3: TGTGCCAGCAGCTCCCGGGACTCTTCCCGGGGGGAGCTGTTTTTT. Full variable domain (remainder filled in from reference TRBV7-3 and TRBJ2-2): GAGVSQTPSNKVTEKGKYVELRCDPISGHTALYWYRQSLGQGPEFLIYFQGTGAADDSGLPNDRFFAVRPEGSVSTLKIQRTERGDSAVYLCASSSRDSSRGELFFGEGSRLTVL.

V gene TRBV10-3 combines with J gene TRBJ1-2; 8 nucleotides agree with TRBD1. V shed 5 bases, J shed 8 bases, and the junction held 7 bases outside the gene matches. Germline loops: CDR1 ENHRY, CDR2 SYGVKD. The CDR3 consists of 13 residues. CDR3 sequence: CAISLDRESGYTF. In DNA form, the CDR3 reads TGTGCCATCAGTCTGGACAGGGAGTCCGGCTACACCTTC.

The chain couples TRBV4-1 to TRBJ1-5, with 9 bases lining up with TRBD1. Losses at the gene ends were 4 bases for V and 3 bases for J; bases not matched to a gene: 7. The CDR3 spans 16 residues. Germline CDR1 is MGHRA and CDR2 is YSYEKL. The CDR3 DNA follows: TGCGCCAGCAGCCTGGGACAGGGCCCTCCCAATCAGCCCCAGCATTTT. Translated, it gives CASSLGQGPPNQPQHF.

This chain connects TRBV6-5 to TRBJ2-1, with TRBD2 identical over 12 bases. CDR3 length: 15 residues. Germline trimming cut 6 bases from V and 15 bases from J; bases unmatched to any gene: 15. CDR1 and CDR2 (germline): MNHEY, SVGAGI. The CDR3 DNA reads as TGTGCCAGCAGGGACAGACTAGCGGGGGCCTCCGTTCCGTTCTTC. Translated: CASRDRLAGASVPFF.